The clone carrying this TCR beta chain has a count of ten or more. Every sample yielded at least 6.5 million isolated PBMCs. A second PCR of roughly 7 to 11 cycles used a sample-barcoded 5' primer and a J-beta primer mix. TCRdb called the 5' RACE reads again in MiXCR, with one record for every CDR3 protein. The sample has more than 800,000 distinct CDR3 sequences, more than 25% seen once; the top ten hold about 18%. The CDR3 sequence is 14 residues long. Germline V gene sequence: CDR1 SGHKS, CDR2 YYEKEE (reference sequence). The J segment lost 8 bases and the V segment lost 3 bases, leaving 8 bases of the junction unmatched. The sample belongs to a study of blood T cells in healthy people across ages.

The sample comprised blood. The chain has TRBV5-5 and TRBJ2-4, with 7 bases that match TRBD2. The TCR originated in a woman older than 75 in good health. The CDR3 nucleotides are TGTGCCAGCAGCTATCGGGGACGGGGGGACATTCAGTACTTC. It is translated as CASSYRGRGDIQYF.